A selection of T cell receptor beta chains follows, all from one sample in a study of blood T cells in healthy people across ages. MiXCR, run by TCRdb on the 5' RACE reads, gives a single entry per CDR3 protein. The sample yields about 620,000 distinct CDR3 sequences, 20% to 25% seen once. The sequenced sample was blood. These receptors were collected from a man between 65 and 80 years old in good health. Each CDR3 is given with its conserved first and last residue. The D gene is left open where the match is weak. The size field is filled for only some rows; it gives once, few, many or a size class.

clone_size v_call d_call cdr3_length cdr3_aa
- TRBV7-2 TRBD2 15 CASSWTSGRTDTQYF
- TRBV5-6 - 13 CASSLAQIYEQFF
few TRBV20-1 - 13 CSAGGPGAYEQYF
few TRBV27 TRBD2 18 CASSFRSGGGFSYNEQFF
- TRBV30 TRBD1 14 CAWTVGTGGYEQYF
- TRBV6-2/TRBV6-3 - 13 CASTYSMYNEQFF
- TRBV12-3/TRBV12-4 - 15 CASSSSGIHLNEQFF
- TRBV20-1 TRBD2 17 CSARDSPSGSSYNEQFF
few TRBV29-1 TRBD2 15 CSVDGDSGSWNEQFF
- TRBV7-9 - 14 CASSPTGIYEKLFF
- TRBV19 - 14 CASSILGANYGYTF
few TRBV28 - 12 CASTGRVEPQHF
- TRBV7-9 - 16 CASSLLKGPLIDTQYF
- TRBV7-2 - 11 CASSREYGYTF
- TRBV6-2/TRBV6-3 - 15 CASSYYGGGTGELFF
few TRBV7-6 - 15 CASSPHGTLNTEAFF
- TRBV2 - 12 CASSNYEDTQYF
- TRBV5-4 - 15 CASSPSTGGGETQYF
few TRBV11-2 - 14 CASSLEPGQGTQYF
- TRBV20-1 - 16 CSAQGPTFANTGELFF
many TRBV29-1 - 11 CSVETTDTQYF
once TRBV4-2 TRBD2 21 CASSRPNAGSETSGPTDTQYF
few TRBV18 TRBD2 15 CASSPPSLADYEQYF
few TRBV7-9 - 13 CAGSLVGTSGYTF
many TRBV12-3/TRBV12-4 TRBD2 15 CASSRGLAGTDTQYF
few TRBV7-8 - 15 CASSLASGAGETQYF
few TRBV7-9 TRBD1 14 CASSLGQPDEKLFF
- TRBV20-1 TRBD1 16 CSARGLETGSYNEQFF
few TRBV5-1 - 15 CASRELTEVTDTQYF
few TRBV18 TRBD2 16 CASSPRLAGVTDTQYF
few TRBV11-2 - 16 CASSLGVGLSSYEQFF
few TRBV4-1 - 14 CASSQNRGGETQYF
- TRBV6-1 TRBD2 18 CASRHSPGLAGLDNEQFF
- TRBV27 - 18 CASSSSILRGRLNTEAFF
few TRBV20-1 - 12 CSARPLGYGYTF
- TRBV20-1 - 14 CSAREAGAAYGYTF
many TRBV20-1 TRBD2 15 CSARNLAGSGNEQFF
- TRBV3-1 - 16 CASSQGTSSSYNEQFF
- TRBV5-1 - 14 CASSLDVTNYGYTF
many TRBV25-1 - 11 CAVQQGYEQYF
- TRBV4-1 TRBD1 15 CASSQRGQGPYEQYF
many TRBV7-9 - 14 CASSPPGPSYEQYF
few TRBV9 - 13 CASSVGNSGEQYF
few TRBV2 - 15 CASSATGPSGETQYF
- TRBV6-2/TRBV6-3 - 13 CASSYASTDTQYF